Listed below are T cell receptor beta chains from one sample, sequenced in a study of cytomegalovirus exposure and HLA in healthy donors. TCRdb keeps only in-frame clones here, not all; method: immunoSEQ multiplex PCR. The sample lists roughly 270,000 clones, 70% to 90% occurring once. The sequenced material came from PBMCs. The receptor source for this set is a woman aged 18-29 years in good health and CMV-seronegative. Both conserved end residues are part of each CDR3. Fields, in order: D gene, V gene, J gene, clone size, CDR3 DNA, CDR3 protein. The D gene is left open where the match is weak. Clone size is not always given. Where it is, it says once, few, many or a class for expanded clones.

>TRBD2|TRBV28|TRBJ2-1|NA
TGTGCCACCGGACTAGCTCTGGGTGAGCAGTTCTTC
CATGLALGEQFF
>NA|TRBV5-3|TRBJ1-2|NA
TGTGCCAGAAGCTTGGGATATCAGATCAACTATGGCTACACCTTC
CARSLGYQINYGYTF
>TRBD1|TRBV29-1|TRBJ2-3|NA
TGCAGCGTTGAGGCTAGACAGGGGACAGATACGCAGTATTTT
CSVEARQGTDTQYF
>NA|TRBV18|TRBJ2-1|once
TGTGCCAGCTCACCAGGAGGGTCGTGGCCTGAGCAGTTCTTC
CASSPGGSWPEQFF
>TRBD2|TRBV7-7|TRBJ2-1|NA
TGTGCCAGCAGCTTAGCTTTTTTGACTAGCGGGAGTAGGTACAATGAGCAGTTCTTC
CASSLAFLTSGSRYNEQFF
>NA|TRBV15|TRBJ1-2|NA
TGTGCCACCAGCAGACAAAGACAGCTCTATGGCTACACCTTC
CATSRQRQLYGYTF
>TRBD2|TRBV7-6|TRBJ2-3|NA
TGTGCCAGCAGCTTAGCGGGCGAGCGGGAGGAGGATACGCAGTATTTT
CASSLAGEREEDTQYF
>NA|TRBV7-2|TRBJ2-5|once
TGTGCCAGCAGCTTTAGCGGAGCCCAAGAGACCCAGTACTTC
CASSFSGAQETQYF
>NA|TRBV6-5|TRBJ1-1|few
TGTGCCAGCAGTAACAGGATGGAAGCTTTCTTT
CASSNRMEAFF
>NA|TRBV5-4|TRBJ2-5|NA
TGTGCCAGCAGCGGCGTCGGGGAGACCCAGTACTTC
CASSGVGETQYF
>TRBD1|TRBV27|TRBJ1-4|NA
TGTGCCAGCAGTCTTACGACAGGGCGTAATGAAAAACTGTTTTTT
CASSLTTGRNEKLFF
>NA|TRBV7-3|TRBJ2-3|NA
TGTGCCAGCAGCCCAACTTCGGGTCTAGCCGGGCATACGCAGTATTTT
CASSPTSGLAGHTQYF
>TRBD2|TRBV5-1|TRBJ2-2|NA
TGCGCCAGCAGCTTGATCCAACTAGCGGGAGACGGCGGGGAGCTGTTTTTT
CASSLIQLAGDGGELFF
>TRBD1|TRBV5-1|TRBJ2-1|NA
TGCGCCAGCAGCCAGGGGGTTACCTCCCGCAATGAGCAGTTCTTC
CASSQGVTSRNEQFF
>NA|TRBV6-5|TRBJ2-1|NA
TGTGCCAGCAGTTACTCGAGGGGGAGCCAAAATGAGCAGTTCTTC
CASSYSRGSQNEQFF
>TRBD1|TRBV27|TRBJ2-7|NA
TGTGCCAGCAAGGACCCGGGGACAGGGGGCTACGAGCAGTACTTC
CASKDPGTGGYEQYF
>NA|TRBV7-3|TRBJ2-5|NA
TGTGCCAGCAGCCATAAGCGGTGGCCACTTGGGATGGAGACCCAGTACTTC
CASSHKRWPLGMETQYF
>NA|TRBV6-1|TRBJ1-2|NA
TGTGCCGGAAACGGGGATTTGTGGGGCTACACCTTC
CAGNGDLWGYTF
>TRBD1|TRBV28|TRBJ1-2|NA
TGTGCCAGCACTCCCCCCCGGACAGGCCGAAATGGCTACACCTTC
CASTPPRTGRNGYTF
>NA|TRBV9|TRBJ1-1|NA
TGTGCCAGCAGCGTAGACTCAGGGCTGACTGAAGCTTTCTTT
CASSVDSGLTEAFF
>NA|TRBV5-1|TRBJ2-7|NA
TGCGCCAGCAGCCGGGACGGCGGGACTGGAAGCTACGAGCAGTACTTC
CASSRDGGTGSYEQYF
>NA|TRBV9|TRBJ2-7|NA
TGTGCCAGCAGCGTAGACCCCTACTACGAGCAGTACTTC
CASSVDPYYEQYF
>NA|TRBV6-6|TRBJ1-5|NA
TGTGCCAGCAGTTACCAACGTCAGGGCAATCAGCCCCAGCATTTT
CASSYQRQGNQPQHF
>NA|TRBV7-9|TRBJ2-6|few
TGTGCCAGCAGCTCCCCCGGGCCACCGGGGGGGGCCAACGTCCTGACTTTC
CASSSPGPPGGANVLTF
>TRBD1|TRBV2|TRBJ1-5|few
TGTGCCAGCGGAAGACAGGGTAGTCAGCCCCAGCATTTT
CASGRQGSQPQHF
>NA|TRBV28|TRBJ1-5|NA
TGTGCCAGCAGTGCCCGACAGCTTTCCAATCAGCCCCAGCATTTT
CASSARQLSNQPQHF
>TRBD2|TRBV2|TRBJ2-4|NA
TGTGCCAGCAGTGAGACTAGCGGGCCCCTCATTCAGTACTTC
CASSETSGPLIQYF
>NA|TRBV7-3|TRBJ2-3|NA
TGTGCCAGCAGCTTGGATCGACACACAGATACGCAGTATTTT
CASSLDRHTDTQYF
>NA|TRBV2|TRBJ1-5|NA
TGTGCCAGCAGTGATGACGACTGGTATAGCAATCAGCCCCAGCATTTT
CASSDDDWYSNQPQHF
>TRBD2|TRBV5-6|TRBJ2-7|NA
TGTGCCAGCAGCTCATCCCCCCCTAGCGGGTTATCCTACGAGCAGTACTTC
CASSSSPPSGLSYEQYF
>TRBD1|TRBV27|TRBJ1-2|NA
TGTGCCAGCAGTTTTTTGGGGCAGGGGGCGCATGGCTACACCTTC
CASSFLGQGAHGYTF